This T cell receptor (beta chain) emerged from a study of OX40 agonist ivuxolimab in advanced cancers. About the study: Eligibility admitted prior anti-PD-1, anti-PD-L1 or anti-CTLA-4 therapy; around 42% had some. Overall study findings and caveats: At 0.1 to 3.0 mg/kg and by week 6, CD4+ and CD8+ T cells in the blood had expanded clonally.

About this clone itself: Antigen: not known.

TCRdb's copy holds only in-frame clones and misses some; the assay was immunoSEQ multiplex PCR. This sample carries over 50,000 clones, 89% of them seen once, and the ten largest clones take about 18%. With 2 bases removed from V and 1 base from J, the gap between germline ends came to 14 bases. From germline, CDR1 is LGHNT and CDR2 FRNRAP. This CDR3 is 16 amino acids long. Material: CD4+ or CD8+ T cells sorted from blood, obtained in a trial of the OX40 agonist ivuxolimab. The sequence came from an adult with an advanced solid tumor such as melanoma, head and neck, liver or kidney cancer. The chain is built from TRBV12-5 and TRBJ2-5; D is possibly TRBD1 (5 bases). DNA for the CDR3: TGTGCTAGTGGTTTGTTCCAGGGAAATCCCCAAGAGACCCAGTACTTC. It codes for CASGLFQGNPQETQYF.